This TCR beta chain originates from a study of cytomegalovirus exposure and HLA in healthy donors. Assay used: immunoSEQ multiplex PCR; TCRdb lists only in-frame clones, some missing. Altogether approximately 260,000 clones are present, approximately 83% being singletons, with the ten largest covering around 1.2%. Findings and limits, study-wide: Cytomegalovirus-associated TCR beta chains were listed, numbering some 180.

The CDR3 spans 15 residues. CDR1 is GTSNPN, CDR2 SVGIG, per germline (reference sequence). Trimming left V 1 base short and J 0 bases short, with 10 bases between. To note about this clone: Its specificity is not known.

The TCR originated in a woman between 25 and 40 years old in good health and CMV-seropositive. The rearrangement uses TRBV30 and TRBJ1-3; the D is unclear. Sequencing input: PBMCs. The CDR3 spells CAWSALPSSGNTIYF. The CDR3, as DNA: TGTGCCTGGAGTGCCCTTCCGAGCTCTGGAAACACCATATATTTT.